This T cell receptor (beta chain) was obtained from a study of identical twins. This CDR3 region has 14 residues. In germline, CDR1 is DFQATT, CDR2 SNEGSKA (reference sequence). Trimming took 5 bases from V and 7 from J, leaving 18 bases between them. This clonotype showed up just a few times. TCRdb called the 5' RACE reads again in MiXCR, with one record for every CDR3 protein. The table records approximately 700,000 distinct CDR3 sequences, about 20% of them present only once. These data were also reused for a study on T cells expressing NK-cell markers.

Material: PBMCs. The rearrangement joins TRBV20-1 to TRBJ2-1; D gene uncertain. The sequence was obtained from a woman younger than 35 in good health. As DNA, the CDR3 is TGCAGTGCTCGGGTGGGGTTACCGCCGAATGAGCAGTTCTTC. Protein sequence: CSARVGLPPNEQFF.